This T cell receptor (beta chain) was observed in a study of T cells after yellow fever vaccination. The V end lost 3 bases, the J end lost 6 bases, and 8 bases lay between the germline ends. The CDR3 is made up of 13 amino acids. For TCR, cDNA came from 5'RACE template switching, which added a universal primer site and UMIs. Each CDR3 protein is one row after TCRdb ran MiXCR on the 5' RACE reads. The table lists 450,000 to 550,000 distinct CDR3 sequences, 15% to 20% of them singletons. Whole-study results and caveats: Across the CD4 and CD8 compartments, a small share of clonotypes was present in both.

A few counts support this clonotype. The antigen is not known. Source: PBMCs, taken 15 days after the yellow fever booster vaccination. This receptor was obtained from a man between 25 and 39 years old who received the YFV17D yellow fever vaccine. The V and J genes are TRBV12-3 or TRBV12-4 and TRBJ1-4, with D unresolved. This CDR3 is CASSLNSYEKLFF. The DNA of the CDR3 is TGTGCCAGCAGTTTGAACAGTTATGAAAAACTGTTTTTT.